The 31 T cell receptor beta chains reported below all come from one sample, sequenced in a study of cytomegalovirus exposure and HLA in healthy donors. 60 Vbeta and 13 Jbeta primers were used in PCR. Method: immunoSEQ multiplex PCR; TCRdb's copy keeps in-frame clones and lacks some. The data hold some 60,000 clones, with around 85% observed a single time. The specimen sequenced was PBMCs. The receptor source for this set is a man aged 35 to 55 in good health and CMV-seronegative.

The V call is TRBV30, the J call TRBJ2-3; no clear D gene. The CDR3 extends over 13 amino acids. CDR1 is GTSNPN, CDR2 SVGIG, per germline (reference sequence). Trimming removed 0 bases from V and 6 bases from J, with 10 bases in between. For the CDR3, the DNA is TGTGCCTGGAGTGTACGGTGGGCCGATACGCAGTATTTT. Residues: CAWSVRWADTQYF.

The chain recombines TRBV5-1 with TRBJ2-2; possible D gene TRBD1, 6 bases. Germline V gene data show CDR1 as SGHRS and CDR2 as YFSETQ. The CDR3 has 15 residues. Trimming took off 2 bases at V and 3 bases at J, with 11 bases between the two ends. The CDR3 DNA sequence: TGCGCCAGCAGCTTTTGGGGGCGAGACACCGGGGAGCTGTTTTTT. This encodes CASSFWGRDTGELFF.

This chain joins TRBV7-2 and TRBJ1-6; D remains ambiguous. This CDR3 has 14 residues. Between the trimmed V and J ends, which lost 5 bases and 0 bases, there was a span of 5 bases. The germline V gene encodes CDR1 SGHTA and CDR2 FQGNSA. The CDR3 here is CASSLSSYNSPLHF. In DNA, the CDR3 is TGTGCCAGCAGCCTCAGCTCCTATAATTCACCCCTCCACTTT.

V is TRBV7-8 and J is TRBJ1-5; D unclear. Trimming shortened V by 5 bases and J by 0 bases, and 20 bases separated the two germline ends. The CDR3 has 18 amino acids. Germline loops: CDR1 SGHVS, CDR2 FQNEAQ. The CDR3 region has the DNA TGTGCCAGCAGCCACGAGTCCCCAGAGGTTTATAGCAATCAGCCCCAGCATTTT. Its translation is CASSHESPEVYSNQPQHF.

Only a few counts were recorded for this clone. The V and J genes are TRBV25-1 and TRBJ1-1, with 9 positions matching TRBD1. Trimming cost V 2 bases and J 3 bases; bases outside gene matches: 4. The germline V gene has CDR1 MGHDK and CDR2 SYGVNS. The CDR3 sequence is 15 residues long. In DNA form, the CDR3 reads TGTGCCAGCAGTGAACCGGGACAGGGATACACTGAAGCTTTCTTT. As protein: CASSEPGQGYTEAFF.

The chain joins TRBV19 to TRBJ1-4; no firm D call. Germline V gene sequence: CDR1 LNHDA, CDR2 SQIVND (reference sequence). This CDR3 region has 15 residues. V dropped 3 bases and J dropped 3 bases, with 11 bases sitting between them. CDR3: CASSMMHGSNEKLFF. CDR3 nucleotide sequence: TGTGCCAGTAGTATGATGCACGGGTCTAATGAAAAACTGTTTTTT.

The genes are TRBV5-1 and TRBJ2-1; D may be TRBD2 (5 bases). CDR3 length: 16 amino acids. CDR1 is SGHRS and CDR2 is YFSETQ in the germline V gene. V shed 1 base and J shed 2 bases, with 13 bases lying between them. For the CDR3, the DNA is TGCGCCAGCAGCTTGCGGCTCGGAGGCCCCTACAATGAGCAGTTCTTC. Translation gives CASSLRLGGPYNEQFF. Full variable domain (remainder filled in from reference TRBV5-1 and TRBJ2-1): KAGVTQTPRYLIKTRGQQVTLSCSPISGHRSVSWYQQTPGQGLQFLFEYFSETQRNKGNFPGRFSGRQFSNSRSEMNVSTLELGDSALYLCASSLRLGGPYNEQFFGPGTRLTVL.

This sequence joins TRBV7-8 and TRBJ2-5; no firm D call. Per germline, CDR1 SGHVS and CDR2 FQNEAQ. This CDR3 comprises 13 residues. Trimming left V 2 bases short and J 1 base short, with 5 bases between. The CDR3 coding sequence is TGTGCCAGCAGCTTACATCCCCAAGAGACCCAGTACTTC. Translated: CASSLHPQETQYF.

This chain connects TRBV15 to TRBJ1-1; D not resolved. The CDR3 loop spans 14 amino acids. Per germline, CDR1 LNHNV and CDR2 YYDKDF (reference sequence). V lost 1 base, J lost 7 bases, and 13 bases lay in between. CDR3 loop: CATSRGAGVDEAFF. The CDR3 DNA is TGTGCCACCAGCAGAGGTGCGGGAGTAGATGAAGCTTTCTTT.

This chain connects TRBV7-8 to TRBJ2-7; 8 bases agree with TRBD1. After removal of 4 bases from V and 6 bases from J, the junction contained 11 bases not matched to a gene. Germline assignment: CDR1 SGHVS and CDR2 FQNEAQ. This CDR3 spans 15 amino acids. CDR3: CASSSINQGAGEQYF. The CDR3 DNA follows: TGTGCCAGCAGCTCGATCAACCAGGGGGCGGGCGAGCAGTACTTC.

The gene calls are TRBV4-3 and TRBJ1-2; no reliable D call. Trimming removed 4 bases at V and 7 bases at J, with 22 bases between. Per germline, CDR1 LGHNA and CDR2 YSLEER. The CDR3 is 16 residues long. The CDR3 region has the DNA TGCGCCAGCAGCCGAAAAACCCCGCCCAAGGAGAGTGGCTACACCTTC. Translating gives CASSRKTPPKESGYTF.

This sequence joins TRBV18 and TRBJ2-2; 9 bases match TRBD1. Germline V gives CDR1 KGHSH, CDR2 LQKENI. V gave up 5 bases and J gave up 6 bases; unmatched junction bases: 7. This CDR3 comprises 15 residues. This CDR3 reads CASSSGTGSAGELFF. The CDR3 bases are TGTGCCAGCTCATCCGGGACAGGGTCCGCCGGGGAGCTGTTTTTT.

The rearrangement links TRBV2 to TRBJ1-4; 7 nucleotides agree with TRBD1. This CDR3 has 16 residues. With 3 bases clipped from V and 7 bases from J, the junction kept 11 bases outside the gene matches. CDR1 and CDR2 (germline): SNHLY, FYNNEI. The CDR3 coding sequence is TGTGCCAGCAGTGACCCACATACAGGGGTGGGTGAAAAACTGTTTTTT. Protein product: CASSDPHTGVGEKLFF.

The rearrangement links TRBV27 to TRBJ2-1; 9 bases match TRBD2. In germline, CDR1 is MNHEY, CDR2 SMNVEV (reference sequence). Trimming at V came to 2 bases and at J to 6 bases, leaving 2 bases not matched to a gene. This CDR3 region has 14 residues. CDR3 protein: CASSLAGGLNEQFF. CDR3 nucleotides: TGTGCCAGCAGTTTAGCGGGGGGGCTCAATGAGCAGTTCTTC.

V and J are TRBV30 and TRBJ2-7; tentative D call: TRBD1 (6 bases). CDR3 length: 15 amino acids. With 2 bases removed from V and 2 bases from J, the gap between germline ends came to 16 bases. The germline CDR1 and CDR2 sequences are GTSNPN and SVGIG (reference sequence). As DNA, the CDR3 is TGTGCCTGGAGTACCAACAGGGCCAGCGCCTACGAGCAGTACTTC. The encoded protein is CAWSTNRASAYEQYF. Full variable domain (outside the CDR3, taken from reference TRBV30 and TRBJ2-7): SQTIHQWPATLVQPVGSPLSLECTVEGTSNPNLYWYRQAAGRGLQLLFYSVGIGQISSEVPQNLSASRPQDRQFILSSKKLLLSDSGFYLCAWSTNRASAYEQYFGPGTRLTVT.

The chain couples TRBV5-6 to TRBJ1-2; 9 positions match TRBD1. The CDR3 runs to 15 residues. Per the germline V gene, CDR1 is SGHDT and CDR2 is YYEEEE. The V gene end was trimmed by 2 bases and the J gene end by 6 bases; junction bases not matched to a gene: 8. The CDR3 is CASSFFRDRANGYTF. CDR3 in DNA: TGTGCCAGCAGCTTTTTTAGGGACAGGGCGAATGGCTACACCTTC.

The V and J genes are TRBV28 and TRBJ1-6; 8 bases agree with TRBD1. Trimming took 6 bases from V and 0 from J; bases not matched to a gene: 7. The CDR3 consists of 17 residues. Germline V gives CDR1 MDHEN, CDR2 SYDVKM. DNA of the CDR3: TGTGCCAGCAGAGGACAGGGAAAACACTCCTATAATTCACCCCTCCACTTT. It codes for CASRGQGKHSYNSPLHF.

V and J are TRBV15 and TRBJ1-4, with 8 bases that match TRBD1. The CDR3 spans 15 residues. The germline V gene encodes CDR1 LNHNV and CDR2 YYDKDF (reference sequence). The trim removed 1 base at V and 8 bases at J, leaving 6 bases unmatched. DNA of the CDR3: TGTGCCACCAGCAGAGGGGCAGGACAGGGCGAAAAACTGTTTTTT. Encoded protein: CATSRGAGQGEKLFF.

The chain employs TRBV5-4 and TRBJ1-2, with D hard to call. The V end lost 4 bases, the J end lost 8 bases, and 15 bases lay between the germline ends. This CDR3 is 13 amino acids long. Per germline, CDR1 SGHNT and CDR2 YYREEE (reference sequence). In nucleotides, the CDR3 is TGTGCCAGCAGCCCACCGTCGGGGTACGGCTACACCTTC. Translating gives CASSPPSGYGYTF.

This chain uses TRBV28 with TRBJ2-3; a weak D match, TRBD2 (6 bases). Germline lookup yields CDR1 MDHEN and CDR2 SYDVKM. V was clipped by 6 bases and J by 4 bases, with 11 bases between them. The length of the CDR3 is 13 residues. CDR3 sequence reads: CASSFRLADTQYF. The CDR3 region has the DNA TGTGCCAGCAGCTTTAGACTAGCAGATACGCAGTATTTT.

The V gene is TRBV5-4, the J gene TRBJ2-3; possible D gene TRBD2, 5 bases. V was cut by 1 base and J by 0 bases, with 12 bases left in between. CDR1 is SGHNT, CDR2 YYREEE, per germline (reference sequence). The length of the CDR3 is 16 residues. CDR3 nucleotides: TGTGCCAGCAGCTTGTCGCCAGCGGCTAGCACAGATACGCAGTATTTT. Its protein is CASSLSPAASTDTQYF.

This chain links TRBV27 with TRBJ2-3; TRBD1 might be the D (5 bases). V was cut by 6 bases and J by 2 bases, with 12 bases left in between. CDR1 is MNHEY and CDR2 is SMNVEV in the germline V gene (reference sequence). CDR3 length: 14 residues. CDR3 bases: TGTGCCAGCAGACTACAGGTATCCACAGATACGCAGTATTTT. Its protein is CASRLQVSTDTQYF.

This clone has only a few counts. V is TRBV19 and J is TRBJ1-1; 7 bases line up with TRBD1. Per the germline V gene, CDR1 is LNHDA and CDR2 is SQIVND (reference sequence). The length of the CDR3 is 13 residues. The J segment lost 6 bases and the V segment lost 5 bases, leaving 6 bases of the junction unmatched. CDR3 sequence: CASSVTGAAEAFF. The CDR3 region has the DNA TGTGCCAGTAGTGTCACAGGGGCGGCTGAAGCTTTCTTT.

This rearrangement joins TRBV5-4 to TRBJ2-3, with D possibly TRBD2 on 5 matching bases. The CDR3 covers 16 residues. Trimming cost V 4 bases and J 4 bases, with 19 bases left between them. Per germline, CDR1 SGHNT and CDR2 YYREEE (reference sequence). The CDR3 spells CASSLIPSWDADTQYF. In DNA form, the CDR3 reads TGTGCCAGCAGCCTGATCCCTAGCTGGGATGCAGATACGCAGTATTTT.

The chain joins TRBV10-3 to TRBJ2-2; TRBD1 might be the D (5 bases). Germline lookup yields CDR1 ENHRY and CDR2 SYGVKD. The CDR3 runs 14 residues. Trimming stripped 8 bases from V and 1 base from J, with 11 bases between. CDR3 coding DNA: TGTGCCATCCAGGGCCAGGTGAACACCGGGGAGCTGTTTTTT. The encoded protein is CAIQGQVNTGELFF.

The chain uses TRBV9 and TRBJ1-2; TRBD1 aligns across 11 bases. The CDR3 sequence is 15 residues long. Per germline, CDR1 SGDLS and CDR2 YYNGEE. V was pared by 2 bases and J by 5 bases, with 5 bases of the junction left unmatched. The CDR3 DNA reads TGTGCCAGCAGCGTTGGGGACAGGGGGTTATATGGCTACACCTTC. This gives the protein CASSVGDRGLYGYTF.

CDR3 sequence reads: CASSFVGSNYGYTF. CDR3 coding DNA: TGTGCCAGCAGCTTCGTCGGTTCTAACTATGGCTACACCTTC. The genes are TRBV7-8 and TRBJ1-2; no clear D gene. CDR3 length: 14 residues. The germline V and J ends were trimmed by 3 bases and 0 bases, with 8 bases remaining between them. Looked up from germline, CDR1 is SGHVS and CDR2 is FQNEAQ.

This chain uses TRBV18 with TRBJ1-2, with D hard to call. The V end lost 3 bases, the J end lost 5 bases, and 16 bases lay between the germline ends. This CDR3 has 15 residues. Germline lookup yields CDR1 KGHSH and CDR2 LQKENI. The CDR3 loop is CASSPETALWYGYTF. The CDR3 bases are TGTGCCAGCTCACCTGAAACAGCCCTATGGTATGGCTACACCTTC.

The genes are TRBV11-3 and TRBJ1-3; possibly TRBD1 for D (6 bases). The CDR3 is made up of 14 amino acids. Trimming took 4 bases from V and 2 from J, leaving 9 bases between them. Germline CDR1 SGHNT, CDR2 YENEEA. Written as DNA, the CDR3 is TGTGCCAGCAGCTACACAGGGACTGGAAACACCATATATTTT. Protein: CASSYTGTGNTIYF.

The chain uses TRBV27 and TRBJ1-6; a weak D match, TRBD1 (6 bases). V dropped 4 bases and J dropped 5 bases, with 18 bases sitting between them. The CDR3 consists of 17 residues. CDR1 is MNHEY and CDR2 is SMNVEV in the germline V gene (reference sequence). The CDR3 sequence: CASSSNSFGQNNSPLHF. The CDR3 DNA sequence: TGTGCCAGCAGTTCAAACTCCTTCGGACAGAATAATTCACCCCTCCACTTT.

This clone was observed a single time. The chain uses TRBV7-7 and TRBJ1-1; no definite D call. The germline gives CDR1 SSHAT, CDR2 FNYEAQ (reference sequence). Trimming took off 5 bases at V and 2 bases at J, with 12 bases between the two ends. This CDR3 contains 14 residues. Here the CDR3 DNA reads TGTGCCAGCAGCGTTCTAGATACTAACACTGAAGCTTTCTTT. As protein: CASSVLDTNTEAFF.